This T cell receptor (beta chain) was observed in a study of CD8+ T cells in alopecia areata. In the case of this clone: What it binds is unknown.

The study, taken as a whole, reports: Mouse data revealed clearer TCR sharing than patient data did, a gap possibly tied to HLA. On tofacitinib, scalp and blood still held many of the expanded lesional clones.

Treatment described: oral pan-JAK inhibitor, 5-10 mg twice daily. Sequencing used cDNA as its template, made by extracting RNA and reverse transcribing it. The repertoire was sequenced with immunoSEQ multiplex PCR; TCRdb's copy has only in-frame clones and lacks some. The sample lists roughly 100,000 clones, almost 60% seen once, with about 17% in the top ten. The clonotype comes from a human donor with alopecia areata. The sequenced sample was CD8+ T cells sorted from blood, obtained at approximately week 56, from a patient treated with tofacitinib.

The CDR3 nucleotides read TGTGCTAGTGGTTTGGAGGGGATGAAAAACATTCAGTACTTC. Amino acid sequence: CASGLEGMKNIQYF. The rearrangement uses TRBV12-5 and TRBJ2-4, with D tentatively TRBD1 (5 bases). Germline values: CDR1 LGHNT, CDR2 FRNRAP. This CDR3 spans 14 amino acids. Trimming removed 1 base from V and 4 bases from J, with 8 bases in between.